Presented here are 31 T cell receptor beta chains from one specimen sequenced in a study of shared clonotypes between healthy human individuals. Using immunoSEQ multiplex PCR, the repertoire was profiled, and TCRdb retains in-frame clones only, with some absent. Among 450,000 to 600,000 clones listed, roughly 78% were seen once. Material for sequencing was PBMCs. Source of these receptors: a woman aged 35 to 49 in good health. Some clones in this sample may be carry-over from other donors' samples.

The table lists this clone with many counts. This sample also contains other DNA sequences that code for the same CDR3. The chain uses TRBV5-1 and TRBJ2-7, with a possible D match to TRBD1 (5 bases). Looked up from germline, CDR1 is SGHRS and CDR2 is YFSETQ. V dropped 1 base and J dropped 6 bases, with 11 bases sitting between them. This CDR3 spans 13 amino acids. The CDR3 sequence: CASSLRQGSEQYF. CDR3 bases: TGCGCCAGCAGCTTGAGGCAGGGTAGCGAGCAGTACTTC. Variable domain in full (rest from reference TRBV5-1 and TRBJ2-7): KAGVTQTPRYLIKTRGQQVTLSCSPISGHRSVSWYQQTPGQGLQFLFEYFSETQRNKGNFPGRFSGRQFSNSRSEMNVSTLELGDSALYLCASSLRQGSEQYFGPGTRLTVT.

Comments on this clone: A much larger clone differs from this one at a single base, so this may be a read error. This chain joins TRBV2 and TRBJ2-7, with 11 bases matching TRBD2. Germline CDR1 reads SNHLY; CDR2 reads FYNNEI. The CDR3 contains 17 residues. The CDR3 region is CASASSSGGTSSYEQHF. The CDR3 DNA is TGTGCCAGCGCTTCTTCTAGCGGGGGGACTTCCTCCTACGAGCAGCACTTC.

This clone was detected only a few times. This chain links TRBV5-1 with TRBJ2-1; D is tentatively TRBD1 or TRBD2 (5 bases each). CDR1 and CDR2 from the germline V gene are SGHRS and YFSETQ. The CDR3 is 13 residues long. The V and J ends lost 2 bases and 8 bases respectively, with 11 bases between them. CDR3 loop: CASSFEGTDEQFF. The CDR3 nucleotides are TGCGCCAGCAGCTTCGAGGGGACCGATGAGCAGTTCTTC.

This chain connects TRBV27 to TRBJ2-1; tentatively, D is TRBD1 or TRBD2 (5 bases each). The CDR3 length is 14 residues. With 7 bases removed from V and 6 bases from J, the gap between germline ends came to 16 bases. Germline CDR1 is MNHEY and CDR2 is SMNVEV (reference sequence). For the CDR3, the DNA is TGTGCCAGCAACCCGGGACCGCACTTCAATGAGCAGTTCTTC. Translated: CASNPGPHFNEQFF.

This rearrangement joins TRBV7-8 to TRBJ2-1; 13 nucleotides agree with TRBD2. This CDR3 is built from 17 residues. V shed 5 bases and J 5 bases; nucleotides not matched to a gene: 9. CDR1 is SGHVS and CDR2 is FQNEAQ in the germline V gene. DNA of the CDR3: TGTGCCAGCAGCGGAAGGGGACTAGCGGGATCCCACAATGAGCAGTTCTTC. Its protein product is CASSGRGLAGSHNEQFF.

V is TRBV15 and J is TRBJ2-5; D perhaps matches TRBD1 (5 bases). The J call may be in error: the DNA end matches TRBJ2-7 better. CDR1 and CDR2 (germline): LNHNV, YYDKDF (reference sequence). This CDR3 has 13 residues. CDR3 amino acids: CATSRDQGYEQYF. CDR3 sequence (DNA): TGTGCCACCAGCAGAGATCAGGGCTACGAGCAGTACTTC.

The gene calls are TRBV7-6 and TRBJ2-5; D could derive from TRBD1 or TRBD2 (5 bases each). The CDR3 covers 15 residues. V shed 5 bases and J shed 5 bases, with 18 bases lying between them. From germline, CDR1 is SGHVS and CDR2 FNYEAQ. The CDR3 DNA is TGTGCCAGCAGCCGACCGGGGCAAAGTCGGGAGACCCAGTACTTC. Translating it yields CASSRPGQSRETQYF.

The sample holds a few counts of this clone. J is TRBJ1-1 and V is TRBV11-1; D gene ambiguous. This CDR3 is built from 14 residues. The V and J ends lost 2 bases and 3 bases respectively, with 10 bases between them. Germline CDR1 and CDR2: SGHAT and FQDESV (reference sequence). The CDR3: CASSLRNPDTEAFF. The CDR3 DNA reads TGTGCCAGCAGCTTACGGAATCCTGACACTGAAGCTTTCTTT.

This sequence joins TRBV9 and TRBJ2-1, with 12 bases that match TRBD2. Trimming cost V 3 bases and J 9 bases; bases outside gene matches: 10. The CDR3 has 16 residues. CDR1 is SGDLS, CDR2 YYNGEE, per germline. The CDR3 sequence: CASSATGTSGFAEQFF. The CDR3, as DNA: TGTGCCAGCAGCGCCACCGGGACTAGCGGGTTCGCTGAGCAGTTCTTC.

This clone was picked up one time. Just one base apart from a much larger clone, this may be a read error. This chain connects TRBV28 to TRBJ2-6, with no clear D. CDR3 length equals 14 residues. V was trimmed by 1 base and J by 0 bases, leaving 1 base between them. Germline V gives CDR1 MDHEN, CDR2 SYDVKM. CDR3 nucleotide sequence: TGTGCCAGCAGTTTATACTCTGGGGCCAACGTCCTGACTTTC. Residues: CASSLYSGANVLTF.

A note on this clone: A read error is possible here, since a much larger clone lies one base away. The conserved phenylalanine or tryptophan normally closing the CDR3 is absent here, so this likely arose from a read error. The chain links TRBV5-1 to TRBJ1-2; possible D gene TRBD1, 5 bases. Germline-derived CDR1 and CDR2 are SGHRS and YFSETQ. The CDR3 spans 14 residues. V shed 4 bases and J shed 8 bases, with 18 bases lying between them. Here the CDR3 DNA reads TGCGCCAGCAGCCTGGACACTGACACTATCGGCTACACCTCC. Amino acids: CASSLDTDTIGYTS.

This clone showed up just a few times. The rearrangement links TRBV11-3 to TRBJ2-1; D may be TRBD1 or TRBD2 (5 bases each). Trimming removed 1 base from V and 8 bases from J, with 12 bases in between. CDR1 SGHNT and CDR2 YENEEA come from the germline V gene. CDR3 size: 14 residues. The CDR3 DNA is TGTGCCAGCAGCTTAGGGGCAGGGAGCGATGAGCAGTTCTTC. Its translation: CASSLGAGSDEQFF. The whole variable domain, remainder taken from reference TRBV11-3 and TRBJ2-1, is EAGVVQSPRYKIIEKKQPVAFWCNPISGHNTLYWYLQNLGQGPELLIRYENEEAVDDSQLPKDRFSAERLKGVDSTLKIQPAELGDSAVYLCASSLGAGSDEQFFGPGTRLTVL.

This clone has a handful of counts. The chain has TRBV10-3 and TRBJ2-2, with D tentatively TRBD2 (5 bases). The germline V gene encodes CDR1 ENHRY and CDR2 SYGVKD. Trimming removed 8 bases at V and 5 bases at J, with 15 bases between. This CDR3 is built from 14 residues. CDR3 sequence: CAIGGREATGELFF. CDR3 nucleotides: TGTGCCATCGGTGGGAGAGAAGCAACCGGGGAGCTGTTTTTT.

The chain uses TRBV7-8 and TRBJ1-4, with unresolved D. V was trimmed by 2 bases and J by 6 bases, leaving 13 bases between them. The CDR3 covers 15 residues. Germline V lookup: CDR1 SGHVS, CDR2 FQNEAQ. The CDR3 DNA sequence: TGTGCCAGCAGCTTACTAAGGATAGCGCATGAAAAACTGTTTTTT. Encoded protein: CASSLLRIAHEKLFF. The whole variable domain, remainder taken from reference TRBV7-8 and TRBJ1-4, is GAGVSQSPRYKVAKRGQDVALRCDPISGHVSLFWYQQALGQGPEFLTYFQNEAQLDKSGLPSDRFFAERPEGSVSTLKIQRTQQEDSAVYLCASSLLRIAHEKLFFGSGTQLSVL.

The rearrangement uses TRBV5-1 and TRBJ1-1, with D maybe TRBD1 (5 bases). The CDR3 extends over 16 amino acids. V lost 4 bases to trimming and J lost 1 base, with 17 bases between them. Germline V gene lookup returns CDR1 SGHRS and CDR2 YFSETQ. CDR3 in amino acids: CASSPSGGLGNTEAFF. For the CDR3, the DNA is TGCGCCAGCAGCCCTTCTGGGGGGTTGGGGAACACTGAAGCTTTCTTT.

V and J are TRBV7-9 and TRBJ2-1, with a possible D match to TRBD2 (6 bases). The CDR3 runs to 15 residues. CDR1 and CDR2 from the germline V gene are SEHNR and FQNEAQ (reference sequence). V gave up 5 bases and J gave up 2 bases, with 13 bases separating them. CDR3 amino acids: CASSPKGGAYNEQFF. The CDR3 DNA follows: TGTGCCAGCAGCCCGAAAGGAGGGGCCTACAATGAGCAGTTCTTC.

The chain employs TRBV27 and TRBJ1-3; D is undetermined. Trimming shortened V by 6 bases and J by 8 bases, and 14 bases separated the two germline ends. In germline, CDR1 is MNHEY, CDR2 SMNVEV (reference sequence). This CDR3 comprises 13 residues. CDR3 nucleotide sequence: TGTGCCAGCAGCCTCTCGGTCGGGGACACCATATATTTT. It translates to CASSLSVGDTIYF.

This clone was found once. The CDR3 sequence: CASSFHGKTQYF. CDR3 DNA sequence: TGTGCCAGCAGTTTTCACGGCAAGACCCAGTACTTC. The chain combines TRBV28 with TRBJ2-5; D is ambiguous. Germline-derived CDR1 and CDR2 are MDHEN and SYDVKM. The CDR3 has 12 residues. The V gene lost 3 bases and the J gene lost 6 bases, with 8 bases spanning the gap.

J is TRBJ1-1 and V is TRBV7-2; 8 bases align to TRBD1. Trimming removed 5 bases from V and 5 bases from J; junction bases left unmatched: 10. The CDR3 extends over 15 amino acids. Germline CDR1 SGHTA, CDR2 FQGNSA. The CDR3 sequence is CASSLLTGDYTEAFF. DNA of the CDR3: TGTGCCAGCAGCCTACTGACAGGGGATTATACTGAAGCTTTCTTT. Complete variable domain (other parts from reference TRBV7-2 and TRBJ1-1): GAGVSQSPSNKVTEKGKDVELRCDPISGHTALYWYRQSLGQGLEFLIYFQGNSAPDKSGLPSDRFSAERTGGSVSTLTIQRTQQEDSAVYLCASSLLTGDYTEAFFGQGTRLTVV.

The genes are TRBV5-1 and TRBJ2-5; 7 bases align to TRBD2. Trimming cost V 0 bases and J 3 bases; bases outside gene matches: 5. CDR3 length: 15 residues. Germline values: CDR1 SGHRS, CDR2 YFSETQ. The CDR3 DNA reads TGCGCCAGCAGCTTGGGGGCTAGCGGTAAAGAGACCCAGTACTTC. It translates to CASSLGASGKETQYF.

The J gene is TRBJ2-7, the V gene TRBV5-4, with 8 nucleotides matching TRBD1. Trimming cost V 4 bases and J 1 base; bases outside gene matches: 13. This CDR3 has 17 residues. The germline CDR1 and CDR2 sequences are SGHNT and YYREEE (reference sequence). The CDR3 loop is CASSPRLTGAGSYEQYF. The CDR3 coding sequence is TGTGCCAGCAGCCCCCGGCTGACAGGGGCTGGATCCTACGAGCAGTACTTC.

This chain links TRBV7-8 with TRBJ1-1; no reliable D call. Trimming removed 9 bases at V and 1 base at J, with 15 bases between. In germline, CDR1 is SGHVS, CDR2 FQNEAQ. The CDR3 is made up of 14 amino acids. Here the CDR3 reads CASLERPTNTEAFF. In DNA form, the CDR3 reads TGTGCCAGTCTCGAACGTCCCACGAACACTGAAGCTTTCTTT.

There are a few counts of this clone. V usage is TRBV4-1 and J usage is TRBJ1-1; a weak D match, TRBD1 (5 bases). Germline V gives CDR1 MGHRA, CDR2 YSYEKL. V was shortened by 10 bases and J by 1 base, with 13 bases between the two germline ends. The CDR3 is 13 residues long. CDR3: CATTGTRNTEAFF. In DNA form, the CDR3 reads TGCGCCACCACTGGGACGAGGAACACTGAAGCTTTCTTT.

This clone has only a few counts. V is TRBV6-1 and J is TRBJ1-2; D call uncertain. Germline V gives CDR1 MNHNS, CDR2 SASEGT. V was trimmed by 4 bases and J by 4 bases, leaving 7 bases between them. CDR3 length: 12 residues. CDR3 loop: CASSANSYGYTF. In DNA, the CDR3 is TGTGCCAGCAGTGCAAACAGCTATGGCTACACCTTC.

The CDR3 here is CASRSRLADYSYEQYF. CDR3 DNA: TGTGCCAGCAGGTCGAGACTAGCGGATTACTCCTACGAGCAGTACTTC. V is TRBV6-6 and J is TRBJ2-7; 9 bases agree with TRBD2. V was clipped by 6 bases and J by 0 bases; unmatched bases: 9. In germline, CDR1 is MNHNY, CDR2 SVGAGI (reference sequence). The CDR3 consists of 16 residues.

This clone was picked up one time. V gene TRBV6-6 combines with J gene TRBJ1-5; 7 bases line up with TRBD1. V gave up 2 bases and J gave up 5 bases; unmatched junction bases: 6. CDR1 is MNHNY, CDR2 SVGAGI, per germline (reference sequence). The CDR3 length is 15 residues. The CDR3 coding sequence is TGTGCCAGCAGTTACGAACAGGGGCATTATCAGCCCCAGCATTTT. It translates to CASSYEQGHYQPQHF.

This chain connects TRBV19 to TRBJ1-2, with 10 bases identical to TRBD1. The J segment lost 4 bases and the V segment lost 3 bases, leaving 5 bases of the junction unmatched. The CDR3 is 15 residues long. Looked up from germline, CDR1 is LNHDA and CDR2 is SQIVND (reference sequence). The CDR3 coding sequence is TGTGCCAGTAGTATTGGACAGGGGGATGGCTATGGCTACACCTTC. This gives the protein CASSIGQGDGYGYTF.

V usage is TRBV21-1 and J usage is TRBJ1-1; the DNA was not used to check the table's D call, TRBD1. TRBV21-1 is annotated as a pseudogene. The CDR3 runs 16 residues. This chain's CDR3 is CASSKVGGQSNTEAFF. Here the CDR3 DNA reads TGTGCCAGCAGCAAAGTCGGGGGACAGTCGAACACTGAAGCTTTCTTT.

This chain joins TRBV30 and TRBJ2-3, with D hard to call. The CDR3 length is 12 residues. V was shortened by 0 bases and J by 11 bases, with 12 bases between the two germline ends. CDR1 and CDR2 from the germline V gene are GTSNPN and SVGIG (reference sequence). The CDR3 here is CAWSVYSTRQYF. CDR3 nucleotide sequence: TGTGCCTGGAGTGTTTACAGCACCAGGCAGTATTTT.

This chain joins TRBV6-1 and TRBJ2-7, with 9 bases fitting TRBD1. The V segment lost 9 bases and the J segment 6 bases; nucleotides outside the gene matches: 12. The CDR3 runs to 14 residues. Germline values: CDR1 MNHNS, CDR2 SASEGT. CDR3 nucleotide sequence: TGTGCCAGTCGGCGAAGGACAGGGGAACCCGAGCAGTACTTC. Translated: CASRRRTGEPEQYF.

The V and J genes are TRBV7-2 and TRBJ2-7; 10 nucleotides match TRBD2. CDR1 is SGHTA, CDR2 FQGNSA, per germline. The CDR3 sequence is 15 residues long. J lost 5 bases, V lost 6 bases, and 10 bases had no gene match. The CDR3, as DNA: TGTGCCAGCAGTAGCACTAGCGGGACAGGCCACGAGCAGTACTTC. This sequence encodes CASSSTSGTGHEQYF.